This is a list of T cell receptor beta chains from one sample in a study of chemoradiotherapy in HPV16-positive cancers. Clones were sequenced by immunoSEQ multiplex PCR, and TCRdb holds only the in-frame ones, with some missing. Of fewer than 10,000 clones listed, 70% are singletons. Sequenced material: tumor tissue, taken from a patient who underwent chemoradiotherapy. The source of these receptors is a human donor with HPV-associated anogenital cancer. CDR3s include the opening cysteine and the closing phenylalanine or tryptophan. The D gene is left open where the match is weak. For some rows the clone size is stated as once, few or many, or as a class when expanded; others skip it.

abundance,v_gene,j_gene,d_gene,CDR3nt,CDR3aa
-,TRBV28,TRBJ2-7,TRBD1,TGTGCCAGCAGTACCAGGGACAGGGCTCCTTACGAGCAGTACTTC,CASSTRDRAPYEQYF
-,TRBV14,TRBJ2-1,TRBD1,TGTGCCAGCAGCCAGGACCCGGGACAGGGCGACAATGAGCAGTTCTTC,CASSQDPGQGDNEQFF
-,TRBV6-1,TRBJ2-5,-,TGTGCCAGCAGTGGCCCCGAGACCCAGTACTTC,CASSGPETQYF
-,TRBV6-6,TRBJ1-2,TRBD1,TGTGCCAGCAGTTCCCCGGACAGGGTCTATGGCTACACCTTC,CASSSPDRVYGYTF
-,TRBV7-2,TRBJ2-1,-,TGTGCCAGCAGTCCCCGGGGGAGCTCCTACAATGAGCAGTTCTTC,CASSPRGSSYNEQFF
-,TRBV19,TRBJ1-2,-,TGTGCCATTTCTGGGACGGGGAAGGACTATGGCTACACCTTC,CAISGTGKDYGYTF
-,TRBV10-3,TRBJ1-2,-,TGTGCCATCAGTGATCGACAGAGGAGTAACTATGGCTACACCTTC,CAISDRQRSNYGYTF
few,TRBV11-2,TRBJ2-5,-,TGTGCCAGCAGTCCAACCGGGGGAGGCGAGACCCAGTACTTC,CASSPTGGGETQYF
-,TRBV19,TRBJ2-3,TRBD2,TGTGCCAGTAGTGATCGACTAGCGGGGGGGCCCAGCCCATATTTT,CASSDRLAGGPSPYF
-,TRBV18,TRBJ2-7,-,TGTGCCAGCTCACCCCCCGGTGGTGGGGGAGCCTACGAGCAGTACTTC,CASSPPGGGGAYEQYF
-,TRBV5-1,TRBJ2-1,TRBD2,TGCGCCAGCAGCTTGGGGCTAGCGGGTAGTAGCTCCTACAATGAGCAGTTCTTC,CASSLGLAGSSSYNEQFF
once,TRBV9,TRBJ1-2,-,TGTGCCAGCAGCTGGACAGCTAACTATGGCTACACCTTC,CASSWTANYGYTF
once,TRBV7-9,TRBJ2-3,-,TGTGCCAGCAGCCCCCCTGGGGTTAGCACAGATACGCAGTATTTT,CASSPPGVSTDTQYF
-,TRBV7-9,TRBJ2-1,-,TGTGCCAGCAGCTTATCGGTAGGGGGGCCAAATGAGCAGTTCTTC,CASSLSVGGPNEQFF
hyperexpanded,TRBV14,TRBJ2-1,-,TGTGCCACCCGCCCCGGGACTCACAATGAGCAGTTCTTC,CATRPGTHNEQFF
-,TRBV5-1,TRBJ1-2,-,TGCGCCAGCAGCCCCTACCGGGAGGCGGGCTATGGCTACACCTTC,CASSPYREAGYGYTF
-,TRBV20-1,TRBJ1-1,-,TGCAGTGCTAGACTGAACACTGAAGCTTTCTTT,CSARLNTEAFF
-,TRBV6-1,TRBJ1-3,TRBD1,TGTGCCAGCAGTCGACAGGGTAACTCTGGAAACACCATATATTTT,CASSRQGNSGNTIYF
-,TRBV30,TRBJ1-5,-,TGTGCCTGGAGTAGAGGGCGTCTGAGGGGCAATCAGCCCCAGCATTTT,CAWSRGRLRGNQPQHF
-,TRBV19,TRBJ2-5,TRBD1,TGTGCCAGTAGTAGTACCGGGACAGGGGGTTTGGAGACCCAGTACTTC,CASSSTGTGGLETQYF
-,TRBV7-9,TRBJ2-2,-,TGTGCCAGCAGCTTAGTGGGTGGAGCGGCCGCCGGGGAGCTGTTTTTT,CASSLVGGAAAGELFF
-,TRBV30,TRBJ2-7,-,TGTGCCTGGACCAAGGGACCCGGTGGTGGGTACGAGCAGTACTTC,CAWTKGPGGGYEQYF
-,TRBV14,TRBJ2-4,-,TGTGCCAGCAGCTCCCATTTGGGGGCCAAAAACATTCAGTACTTC,CASSSHLGAKNIQYF
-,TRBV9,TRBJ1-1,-,TGTGCCAGCAGCGTATCTGGAGGGACTGAAGCTTTCTTT,CASSVSGGTEAFF
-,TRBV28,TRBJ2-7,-,TGTGCCAGCACGGACCGGACCTACGAGCAGTACTTC,CASTDRTYEQYF
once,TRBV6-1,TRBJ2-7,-,TGTGCCAGCAGTGAAAGGGTGGGAGAAGCCTACGAGCAGTACTTC,CASSERVGEAYEQYF
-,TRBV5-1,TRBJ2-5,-,TGCGCCAGCAGCCCAGGACGGGCCTCGGAGACCCAGTACTTC,CASSPGRASETQYF
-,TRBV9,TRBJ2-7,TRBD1,TGTGCCAGCAGCGCTTGGGACAGGGGGGAGCAGTACTTC,CASSAWDRGEQYF
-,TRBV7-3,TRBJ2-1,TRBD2,TGTGCCAGCAGCCTTAGCGGGGGGGAAAACAATGAGCAGTTCTTC,CASSLSGGENNEQFF
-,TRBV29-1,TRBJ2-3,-,TGCAGCGCCCGAGAATCCCCTGACTTCACAGATACGCAGTATTTT,CSARESPDFTDTQYF
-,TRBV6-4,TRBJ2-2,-,TGTGCCAGCAGTGACAGGGGGAACACCGGGGAGCTGTTTTTT,CASSDRGNTGELFF
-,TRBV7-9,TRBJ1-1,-,TGTGCCAGCAGCTTTTCTGGCTATGAAGCTTTCTTT,CASSFSGYEAFF
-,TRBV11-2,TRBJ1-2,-,TGTGCCAGCAGCCGCCTGGACTATGGCTACACCTTC,CASSRLDYGYTF
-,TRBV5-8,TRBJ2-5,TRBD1,TGTGCCAGCAGCCCCCCTCCGGGACAGAGGGAGACCCAGTACTTC,CASSPPPGQRETQYF
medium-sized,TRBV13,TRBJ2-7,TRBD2,TGTGCCAGCAGCTCCGGGACTAGCGGGAGAAGAGAGCAGTACTTC,CASSSGTSGRREQYF
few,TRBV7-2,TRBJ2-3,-,TGTGCCAGCAGTCGCCCCCCAGATACGCAGTATTTT,CASSRPPDTQYF
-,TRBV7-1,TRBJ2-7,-,TGTGCCAGCAGCTTAGATTGGGGCACTTACGAGCAGTACTTC,CASSLDWGTYEQYF
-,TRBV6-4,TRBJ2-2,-,TGTGCCAGCAGTGAAAAGGGAGGGGGCGACACCGGGGAGCTGTTTTTT,CASSEKGGGDTGELFF
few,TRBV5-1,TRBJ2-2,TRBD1,TGCGCCAGCAGCTGGAGGGGACAGGGATCCATCGGGGAGCTGTTTTTT,CASSWRGQGSIGELFF
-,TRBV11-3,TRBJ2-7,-,TGTGCCAGCAGCTTCGACAGGATGACCTACGAGCAGTACTTC,CASSFDRMTYEQYF
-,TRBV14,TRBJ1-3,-,TGTGCCAGCAGCCAAGATCGGGCTGGAAACACCATATATTTT,CASSQDRAGNTIYF
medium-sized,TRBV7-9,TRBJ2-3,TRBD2,TGTGCCAGCAGCTTACCCACTAGCGGGAGGTGGAGAGATACGCAGTATTTT,CASSLPTSGRWRDTQYF
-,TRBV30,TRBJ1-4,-,TGTGCCTGGAGTGTCGGCAGGGAAGGCGAAAAACTGTTTTTT,CAWSVGREGEKLFF
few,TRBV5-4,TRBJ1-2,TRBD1,TGTGCCAGCAGCTTGGAACCCCGACAGGGGGCTAACTATGGCTACACCTTC,CASSLEPRQGANYGYTF
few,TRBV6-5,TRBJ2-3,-,TGTGCCAGCAGCCGAACAGTGTTATCAGATACGCAGTATTTT,CASSRTVLSDTQYF
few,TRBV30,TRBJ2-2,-,TGTGCCTGGAGTGTAAATCTCGGGGAGCTGTTTTTT,CAWSVNLGELFF
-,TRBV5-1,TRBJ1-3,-,TGCGCCAGCAGCTTGGACAGGGTGGGCCACACCATATATTTT,CASSLDRVGHTIYF
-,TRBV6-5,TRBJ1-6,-,TGTGCCAGCAGTAGTCCGAGCTCCTATAATTCACCCCTCCACTTT,CASSSPSSYNSPLHF
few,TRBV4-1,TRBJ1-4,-,TGCGCCAGCAGCAGAGGGGCAGGTGAAAAACTGTTTTTT,CASSRGAGEKLFF
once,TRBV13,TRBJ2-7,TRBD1,TGTGCCAGCAGGGAAGAGGGGGCGCGTTACGAGCAGTACTTC,CASREEGARYEQYF
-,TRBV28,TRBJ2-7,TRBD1,TGTGCCAGCAGTCTTGACAAACAGGGGCCTTCGTCCTACGAGCAGTACTTC,CASSLDKQGPSSYEQYF
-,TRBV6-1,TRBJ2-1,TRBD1,TGTGCCAGCACCCGAACAGGGGCTTCGCCGAATGAGCAGTTCTTC,CASTRTGASPNEQFF
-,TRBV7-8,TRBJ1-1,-,TGTGCCACCAGACGGGACTTGAACACTGAAGCTTTCTTT,CATRRDLNTEAFF
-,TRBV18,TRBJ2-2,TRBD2,TGTGCCAGCTCAACGACGGGACTAGCGGGAGTTAACACCGGGGAGCTGTTTTTT,CASSTTGLAGVNTGELFF
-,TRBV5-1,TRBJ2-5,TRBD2,TGCGCCAGCAGATCAACTAGCGGGAGAGAAGAGACCCAGTACTTC,CASRSTSGREETQYF